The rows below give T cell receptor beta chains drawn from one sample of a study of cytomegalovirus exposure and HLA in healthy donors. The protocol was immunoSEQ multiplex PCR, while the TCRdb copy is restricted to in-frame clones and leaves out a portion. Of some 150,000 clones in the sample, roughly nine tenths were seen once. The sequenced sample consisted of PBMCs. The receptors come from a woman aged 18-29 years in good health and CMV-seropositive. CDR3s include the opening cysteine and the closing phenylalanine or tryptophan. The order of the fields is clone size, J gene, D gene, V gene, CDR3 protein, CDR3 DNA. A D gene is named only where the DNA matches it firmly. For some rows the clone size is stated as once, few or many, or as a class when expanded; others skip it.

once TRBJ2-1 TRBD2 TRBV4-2 CASSQKAGTRDSYNEQFF TGTGCCAGCAGCCAGAAAGCCGGGACTAGAGACTCCTACAATGAGCAGTTCTTC
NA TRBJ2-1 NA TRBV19 CACGTVGVDEQFF TGTGCCTGCGGGACGGTTGGGGTTGATGAGCAGTTCTTC
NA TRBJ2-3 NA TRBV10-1 CASSGPGDTQYF TGCGCCAGCAGTGGTCCAGGTGATACGCAGTATTTT
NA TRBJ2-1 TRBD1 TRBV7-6 CASSSQGPPYNEQFF TGTGCCAGCAGCTCACAGGGGCCCCCCTACAATGAGCAGTTCTTC
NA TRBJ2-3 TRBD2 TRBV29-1 CSVEGTSGGSTDTQYF TGCAGCGTTGAAGGAACGAGCGGGGGAAGCACAGATACGCAGTATTTT
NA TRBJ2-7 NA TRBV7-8 CASSLEPSPIPYEQYF TGTGCCAGCAGCTTAGAGCCAAGCCCAATCCCCTACGAGCAGTACTTC
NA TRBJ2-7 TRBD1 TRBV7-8 CASGDRGSYEQYF TGTGCCAGCGGGGACAGGGGCTCCTACGAGCAGTACTTC
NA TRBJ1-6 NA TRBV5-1 CASSLDIGGNSPLHF TGCGCCAGCAGCTTGGATATCGGCGGGAATTCACCCCTCCACTTT
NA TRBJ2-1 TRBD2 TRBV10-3 CAISSRTSVGVDEQFF TGTGCCATCAGCTCACGGACTAGCGTCGGGGTTGATGAGCAGTTCTTC
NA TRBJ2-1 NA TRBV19 CASSIWPASSYNEQFF TGTGCCAGTAGTATATGGCCCGCTAGCTCCTACAATGAGCAGTTCTTC
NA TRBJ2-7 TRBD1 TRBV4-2 CASSQDATGGEEQYF TGTGCCAGCAGCCAAGATGCGACAGGGGGCGAAGAGCAGTACTTC
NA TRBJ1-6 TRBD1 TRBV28 CASSHRTGRKGYNSPLHF TGTGCCAGCAGTCACCGGACAGGCCGCAAGGGGTATAATTCACCCCTCCACTTT
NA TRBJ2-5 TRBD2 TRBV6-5 CASSYRSGGETQYF TGTGCCAGCAGTTACAGATCGGGGGGGGAGACCCAGTACTTC
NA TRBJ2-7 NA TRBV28 CASSLWGQGGPYEQYF TGTGCCAGCAGTTTGTGGGGTCAGGGAGGTCCCTACGAGCAGTACTTC
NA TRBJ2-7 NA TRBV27 CASSLGGGYEQYF TGTGCCAGCAGTTTAGGCGGTGGCTACGAGCAGTACTTC
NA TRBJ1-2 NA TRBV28 CATNGNYGYTF TGTGCAACTAACGGGAACTATGGCTACACCTTC
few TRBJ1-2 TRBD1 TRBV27 CASSPRDRMDGYTF TGTGCCAGCAGCCCTCGGGACAGGATGGATGGCTACACCTTC
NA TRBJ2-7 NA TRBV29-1 CSVGEASYEQYF TGCAGCGTTGGTGAGGCTTCCTACGAGCAGTACTTC
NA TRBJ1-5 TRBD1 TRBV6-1 CASSEAGGSPQPQHF TGTGCCAGCAGTGAAGCAGGGGGCTCCCCTCAGCCCCAGCATTTT
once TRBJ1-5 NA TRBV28 CASRSNQPQHF TGTGCCAGCCGGAGCAATCAGCCCCAGCATTTT